This TCR beta chain derives from a study of blood T cells in healthy people across ages. Findings and limits, study-wide: Naive and antigen-experienced cells were not separated, limiting conclusive comparison.

A note on this clonotype: As yet, its antigen is unknown.

The germline CDR1 and CDR2 sequences are LGHNA and YSLEER. Trimming removed 0 bases at V and 4 bases at J, with 10 bases between. This CDR3 region has 16 residues. Each sample used at least 6 million PBMCs. A second PCR, run for about 7 to 11 cycles, used a sample-barcoded 5' primer plus a J-beta primer mix. One entry per CDR3 protein results from TCRdb running MiXCR on the 5' RACE reads. The sample lists some 900,000 distinct CDR3 sequences; roughly 43% were seen once. The chain recombines TRBV4-3 with TRBJ2-6, with D hard to call. Sequencing was carried out using blood. The clonotype was recovered from a man aged 30 to 39 in good health. This CDR3 reads CASSQDLRLGANVLTF. CDR3 DNA sequence: TGCGCCAGCAGCCAAGATCTCAGGTTGGGGGCCAACGTCCTGACTTTC.